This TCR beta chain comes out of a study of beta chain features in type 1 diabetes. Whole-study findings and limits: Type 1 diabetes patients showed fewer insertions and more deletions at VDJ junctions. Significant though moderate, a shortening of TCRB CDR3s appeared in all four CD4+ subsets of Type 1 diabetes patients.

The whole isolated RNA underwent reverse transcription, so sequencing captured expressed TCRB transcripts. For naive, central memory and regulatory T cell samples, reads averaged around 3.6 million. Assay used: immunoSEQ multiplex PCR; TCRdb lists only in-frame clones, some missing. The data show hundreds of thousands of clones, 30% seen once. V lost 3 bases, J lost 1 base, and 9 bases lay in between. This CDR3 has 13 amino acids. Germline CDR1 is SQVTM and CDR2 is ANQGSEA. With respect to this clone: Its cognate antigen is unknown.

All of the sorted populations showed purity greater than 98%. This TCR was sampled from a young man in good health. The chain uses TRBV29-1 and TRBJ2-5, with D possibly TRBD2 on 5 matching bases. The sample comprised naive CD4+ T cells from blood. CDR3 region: CSVDPAVQETQYF. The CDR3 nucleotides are TGCAGCGTTGACCCAGCGGTCCAAGAGACCCAGTACTTC. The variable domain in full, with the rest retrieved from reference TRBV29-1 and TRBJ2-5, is SAVISQKPSRDICQRGTSLTIQCQVDSQVTMMFWYRQQPGQSLTLIATANQGSEATYESGFVIDKFPISRPNLTFSTLTVSNMSPEDSSIYLCSVDPAVQETQYFGPGTRLLVL.